This entry features one T cell receptor beta chain sequence. Its antigen is unknown. Deletions cut 7 bases from V and 4 bases from J, with 19 bases between. The CDR3 covers 16 residues. The germline gives CDR1 PRHDT, CDR2 FYEKMQ (reference sequence). The PCR employed 60 Vbeta primers together with 13 Jbeta primers. TCRdb's table, derived via immunoSEQ multiplex PCR, lists solely in-frame clones and lacks some. This sample has about 60,000 clones; 70% to 80% occur once, and the top ten carry roughly 19%. The sample is drawn from a study of cytomegalovirus exposure and HLA in healthy donors. Findings of the study overall: Approximately 18,000 TCR beta sequences were associated with HLA alleles at 0.05 false discovery rate in a later analysis.

This TCR was recovered from a woman aged 55-70 years in good health and CMV-seropositive. Sequenced sample: PBMCs. V and J are TRBV13 and TRBJ1-4; the D gene is possibly TRBD1 (5 bases). The CDR3: CASTIKAGGDNEKLFF. Here the CDR3 DNA reads TGTGCCAGCACCATTAAAGCCGGGGGAGATAATGAAAAACTGTTTTTT.